A single T cell receptor beta chain is shown here with its context. Sequencing used immunoSEQ multiplex PCR; TCRdb keeps in-frame clones, though not all of them. The repertoire has over a thousand clones, 82% of them found once; the top ten carry about 6%. The data derive from a study of chemoradiotherapy in HPV16-positive cancers. This sample comprised tumor tissue, obtained from a patient who underwent chemoradiotherapy. This clonotype was obtained from a human donor with HPV-associated anogenital cancer.

Written as DNA, the CDR3 is TGTGCCAGCTCATTGTCCGGACAGGGGACCGAGACCCAGTACTTC. Encoded protein: CASSLSGQGTETQYF. J is TRBJ2-5 and V is TRBV18, with TRBD1 matching 9 bases. V dropped 5 bases and J dropped 5; count of bases not matched to a gene: 9. Germline assignment: CDR1 KGHSH and CDR2 LQKENI. The CDR3 length is 15 residues.